The 26 T cell receptor beta chains presented below share a single source sample, sequenced in a study of CXCR3-negative and CXCR3-positive naive CD8 T cells. All TRB cDNA libraries came from 5' RACE performed with UMI labels. TCRdb derives one entry per CDR3 protein from the 5' RACE reads, leaving out DNA. This listing includes about 110,000 distinct CDR3 sequences. General study findings and limits: CXCR3-positive naive cells had more hydrophobic TRB CDR3s than CXCR3-negative naive cells.

For these receptors, no antigen is known. Sample: naive CXCR3+ CD8+ T cells from blood. As for subset: CD45RO-CCR7+CD27+CD95- naive CD8+ T cells expressing CXCR3 (TNR3+). The source of these receptors is a human donor in good health. Some clones in this sample may be carry-over from other donors' samples.

This chain uses TRBV7-9 with TRBJ2-1; the TRBD1 assignment by TCRdb is unverifiable without DNA. Germline CDR1 is SEHNR and CDR2 is FQNEAQ (reference sequence). CDR3 size: 17 residues. CDR3 residues: CASSPLTGGRSYNEQFF.

J is TRBJ2-4 and V is TRBV5-1; TCRdb selects TRBD1, and the lack of DNA leaves this call unchecked. Germline V gene data show CDR1 as SGHRS and CDR2 as YFSETQ. The CDR3 is made up of 14 amino acids. This CDR3 is CASSLFPGTEIQYF.

The chain has TRBV11-2 and TRBJ2-2; without DNA, the TCRdb call of TRBD1 cannot be checked. The CDR3 has 14 amino acids. Germline V gene sequence: CDR1 SGHAT, CDR2 FQNNGV. The CDR3 spells CASSAPVLGGELFF.

V gene TRBV28 combines with J gene TRBJ2-5; TCRdb returns TRBD2, unconfirmable since there is no DNA. Germline lookup yields CDR1 MDHEN and CDR2 SYDVKM. The CDR3 contains 16 residues. CDR3 in amino acids: CASSGSTSGSQETQYF.

The CDR3 loop is CASSPTSGPYNEQFF. V and J are TRBV10-1 and TRBJ2-1; TCRdb's assignment of TRBD2 cannot be checked, as there is no DNA. Germline-derived CDR1 and CDR2 are WNHNN and SYGVQD (reference sequence). The CDR3 length is 15 residues.

V usage is TRBV19 and J usage is TRBJ2-1; the TCRdb D gene call, TRBD2, has no DNA to confirm it. The CDR3 contains 15 residues. Per germline, CDR1 LNHDA and CDR2 SQIVND (reference sequence). The CDR3 here is CASSLLGLADNEQFF.

The chain joins TRBV6-6 to TRBJ2-1; the TCRdb D gene call, TRBD2, has no DNA to confirm it. Germline CDR1 reads MNHNY; CDR2 reads SVGAGI (reference sequence). The CDR3 contains 15 residues. CDR3 loop: CASGLAGGLDNEQFF.

The chain uses TRBV5-1 and TRBJ2-7; the D gene TCRdb calls, TRBD2, cannot be checked with no DNA. The CDR3 is made up of 14 amino acids. Looked up from germline, CDR1 is SGHRS and CDR2 is YFSETQ. CDR3 residues: CASSGRGLDYEQYF.

The chain joins TRBV10-2 to TRBJ2-5. The germline CDR1 and CDR2 sequences are WSHSY and SAAADI. The CDR3 has 16 residues. CDR3: CASSEDIASWPETQYF.

The gene calls are TRBV7-9 and TRBJ2-7. The germline V gene encodes CDR1 SEHNR and CDR2 FQNEAQ (reference sequence). This CDR3 is built from 11 residues. Here the CDR3 reads CASRLRDEQYF.

The rearrangement joins TRBV7-2 to TRBJ1-1; absent DNA, TCRdb's TRBD1 call cannot be checked. CDR1 SGHTA and CDR2 FQGNSA come from the germline V gene. This CDR3 comprises 13 residues. The CDR3 region is CASSYSNRPEAFF.

The gene calls are TRBV10-3 and TRBJ1-1. Germline CDR1 is ENHRY and CDR2 is SYGVKD. CDR3 length: 12 amino acids. CDR3 region: CAISESGTEAFF.

V is TRBV7-3 and J is TRBJ2-7; the D call from TCRdb, TRBD1, cannot be confirmed without DNA. Germline assignment: CDR1 SGHTA and CDR2 FQGTGA. This CDR3 region has 15 residues. This CDR3 is CASSLGPGPTYEQYF.

The chain has TRBV5-1 and TRBJ2-7. CDR3 length: 14 amino acids. The germline gives CDR1 SGHRS, CDR2 YFSETQ. The CDR3 is CASSFVPEKYEQYF.

The CDR3 reads CSVEMGGGYPTDTQYF. The chain employs TRBV29-1 and TRBJ2-3; TCRdb calls TRBD2, which cannot be checked without DNA. This CDR3 region has 16 residues. Germline CDR1 is SQVTM and CDR2 is ANQGSEA.

This chain uses TRBV6-6 with TRBJ2-1; TCRdb proposes TRBD2, but this gene call is untestable without DNA. Germline V gives CDR1 MNHNY, CDR2 SVGAGI (reference sequence). The CDR3 consists of 13 residues. The CDR3 spells CATAASGYNEQFF.

The V gene is TRBV12-3 or TRBV12-4, the J gene TRBJ2-1; TCRdb's D gene call, TRBD2, goes unchecked for lack of DNA. This CDR3 comprises 15 residues. The CDR3 spells CASSWASLSLNEQFF.

The chain is built from TRBV5-6 and TRBJ1-5. The CDR3 extends over 12 amino acids. Germline V gives CDR1 SGHDT, CDR2 YYEEEE. This CDR3 reads CASSLGPQTQHF.

The chain employs TRBV6-6 and TRBJ2-6. Germline CDR1 MNHNY, CDR2 SVGAGI (reference sequence). This CDR3 has 17 amino acids. This chain's CDR3 is CASSTDGTYSGANVLTF.

The V and J genes are TRBV29-1 and TRBJ1-5; TCRdb picks TRBD1, but there is no DNA to check that call. This CDR3 is built from 15 residues. Germline values: CDR1 SQVTM, CDR2 ANQGSEA. The CDR3 sequence is CSVAVTGMGNQPQHF.

The rearrangement uses TRBV21-1 and TRBJ2-3; TCRdb reports TRBD1, a call that lacks DNA to check it against. TRBV21-1 is given as a pseudogene. The CDR3 covers 19 residues. Here the CDR3 reads CATHHHRDRGRRRTDTQYF.

The V gene is TRBV28, the J gene TRBJ1-2. CDR3 length: 13 amino acids. Germline V gene lookup returns CDR1 MDHEN and CDR2 SYDVKM. CDR3 in amino acids: CASSLGPAYGYTF.

This chain connects TRBV6-5 to TRBJ2-3; TCRdb's D gene call, TRBD2, goes unchecked for lack of DNA. Germline CDR1 and CDR2: MNHEY and SVGAGI. The CDR3 spans 16 residues. This chain's CDR3 is CASSYGLAGAADTQYF.

This chain joins TRBV29-1 and TRBJ1-2. This CDR3 spans 14 amino acids. CDR1 and CDR2 (germline): SQVTM, ANQGSEA. The CDR3 here is CSVVDSEGNYGYTF.

The chain links TRBV6-5 to TRBJ1-1; no DNA is available, so the TRBD1 call from TCRdb remains unchecked. Germline CDR1 and CDR2: MNHEY and SVGAGI. The CDR3 consists of 15 residues. CDR3 sequence: CASSYRTGMNTEAFF.

The chain is built from TRBV7-9 and TRBJ2-7; TCRdb reports TRBD1, a call that lacks DNA to check it against. This CDR3 spans 13 amino acids. CDR1 is SEHNR, CDR2 FQNEAQ, per germline (reference sequence). CDR3 in amino acids: CASTGTGSYEQYF.